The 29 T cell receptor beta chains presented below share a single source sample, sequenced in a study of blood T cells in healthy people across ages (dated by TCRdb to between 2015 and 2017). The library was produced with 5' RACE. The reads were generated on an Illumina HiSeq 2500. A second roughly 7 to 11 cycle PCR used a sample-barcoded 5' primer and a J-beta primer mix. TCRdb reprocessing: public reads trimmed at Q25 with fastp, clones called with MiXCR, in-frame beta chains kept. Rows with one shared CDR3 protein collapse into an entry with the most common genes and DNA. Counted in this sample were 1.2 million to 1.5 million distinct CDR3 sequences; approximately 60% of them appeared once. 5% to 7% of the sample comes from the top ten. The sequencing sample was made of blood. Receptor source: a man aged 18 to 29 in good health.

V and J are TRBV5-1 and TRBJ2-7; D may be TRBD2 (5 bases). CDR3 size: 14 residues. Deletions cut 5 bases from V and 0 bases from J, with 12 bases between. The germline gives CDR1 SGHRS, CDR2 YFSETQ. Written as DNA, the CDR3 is TGCGCCAGCAGGGAGGACTTCAGCTCCTACGAGCAGTACTTC. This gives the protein CASREDFSSYEQYF.

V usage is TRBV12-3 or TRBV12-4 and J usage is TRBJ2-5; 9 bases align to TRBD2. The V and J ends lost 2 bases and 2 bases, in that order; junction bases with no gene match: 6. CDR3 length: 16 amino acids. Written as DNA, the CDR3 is TGTGCCAGCAGTTTACGGCGGGGGGGCCGGCAAGAGACCCAGTACTTC. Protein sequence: CASSLRRGGRQETQYF.

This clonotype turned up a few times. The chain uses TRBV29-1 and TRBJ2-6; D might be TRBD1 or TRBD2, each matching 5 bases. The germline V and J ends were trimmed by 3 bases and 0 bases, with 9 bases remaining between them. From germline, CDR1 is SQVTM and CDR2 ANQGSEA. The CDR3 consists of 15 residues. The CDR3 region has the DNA TGCAGCGTTGAGGGACGGGGCTCTGGGGCCAACGTCCTGACTTTC. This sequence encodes CSVEGRGSGANVLTF.

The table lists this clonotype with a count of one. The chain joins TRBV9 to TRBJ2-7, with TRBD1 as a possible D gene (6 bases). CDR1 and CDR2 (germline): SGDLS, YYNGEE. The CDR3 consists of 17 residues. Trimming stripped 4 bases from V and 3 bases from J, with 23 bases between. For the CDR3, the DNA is TGTGCCAGCAGCATCGGGGCACAGGGATTTGAGGTCTACGAGCAGTACTTC. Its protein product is CASSIGAQGFEVYEQYF.

CDR3: CASSFMGASDYNEQFF. CDR3 coding DNA: TGTGCCAGCAGTTTTATGGGGGCTAGCGACTACAATGAGCAGTTCTTC. The V call is TRBV27, the J call TRBJ2-1, with D possibly called TRBD1 or TRBD2 (6 bases each). V was pared by 3 bases and J by 3 bases, with 15 bases between. The CDR3 length is 16 residues. Germline lookup yields CDR1 MNHEY and CDR2 SMNVEV (reference sequence).

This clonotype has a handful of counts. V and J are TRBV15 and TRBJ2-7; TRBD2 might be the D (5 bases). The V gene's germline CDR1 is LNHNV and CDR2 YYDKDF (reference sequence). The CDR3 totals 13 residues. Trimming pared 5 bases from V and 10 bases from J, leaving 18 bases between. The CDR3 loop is CATSFIREGTQYF. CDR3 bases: TGTGCCACCAGCTTCATTCGAGAGGGAACCCAGTACTTC.

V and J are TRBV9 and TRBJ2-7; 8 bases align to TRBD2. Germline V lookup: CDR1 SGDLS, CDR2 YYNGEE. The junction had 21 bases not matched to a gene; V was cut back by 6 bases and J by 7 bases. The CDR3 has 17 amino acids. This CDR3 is CASNQNREAGEDNEQYF. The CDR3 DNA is TGTGCCAGCAACCAGAACCGAGAAGCGGGAGAGGACAATGAGCAGTACTTC.

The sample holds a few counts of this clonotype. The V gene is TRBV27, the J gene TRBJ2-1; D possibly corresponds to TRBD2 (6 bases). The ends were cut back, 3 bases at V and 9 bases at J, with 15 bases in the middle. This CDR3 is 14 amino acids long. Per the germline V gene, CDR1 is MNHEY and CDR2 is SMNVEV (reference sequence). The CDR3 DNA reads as TGTGCCAGCAGTTTGGAGGGTGGGGCTGGTGAGCAGTTCTTC. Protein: CASSLEGGAGEQFF.

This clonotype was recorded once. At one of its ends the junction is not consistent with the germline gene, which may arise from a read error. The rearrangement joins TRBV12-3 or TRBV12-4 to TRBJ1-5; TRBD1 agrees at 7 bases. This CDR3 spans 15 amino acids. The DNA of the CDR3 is TGTGCCGGCAGAGGGGACAGCCCTCGCAATCAGCCCCAGCATTTT. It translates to CAGRGDSPRNQPQHF.

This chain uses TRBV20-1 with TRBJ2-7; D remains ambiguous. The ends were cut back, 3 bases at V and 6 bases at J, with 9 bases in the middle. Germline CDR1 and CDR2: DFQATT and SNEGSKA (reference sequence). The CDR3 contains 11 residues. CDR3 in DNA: TGCAGTGCTAGGCCGCAAGGCGAGCAGTACTTC. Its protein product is CSARPQGEQYF.

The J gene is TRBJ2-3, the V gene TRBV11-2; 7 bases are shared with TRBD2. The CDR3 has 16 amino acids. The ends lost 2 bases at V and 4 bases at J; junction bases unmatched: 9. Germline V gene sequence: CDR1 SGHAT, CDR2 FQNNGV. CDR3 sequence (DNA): TGTGCCAGCAGCTTACTCGTTGGACTAGTTTCAGATACGCAGTATTTT. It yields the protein CASSLLVGLVSDTQYF. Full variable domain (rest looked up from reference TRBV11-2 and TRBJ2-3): EAGVAQSPRYKIIEKRQSVAFWCNPISGHATLYWYQQILGQGPKLLIQFQNNGVVDDSQLPKDRFSAERLKGVDSTLKIQPAKLEDSAVYLCASSLLVGLVSDTQYFGPGTRLTVL.

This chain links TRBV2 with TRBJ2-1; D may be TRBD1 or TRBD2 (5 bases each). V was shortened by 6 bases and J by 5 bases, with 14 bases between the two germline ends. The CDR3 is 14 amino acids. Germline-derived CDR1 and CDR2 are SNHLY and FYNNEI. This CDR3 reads CASRPGPPNNEQFF. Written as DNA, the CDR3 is TGTGCCAGCAGGCCGGGACCCCCTAACAATGAGCAGTTCTTC.

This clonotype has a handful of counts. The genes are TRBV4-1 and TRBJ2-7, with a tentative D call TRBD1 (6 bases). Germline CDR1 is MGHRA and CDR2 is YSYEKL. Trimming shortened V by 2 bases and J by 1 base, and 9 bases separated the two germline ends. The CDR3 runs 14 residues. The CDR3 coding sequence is TGCGCCAGCAGCCAAACGACAGGTTCCTACGAGCAGTACTTC. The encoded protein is CASSQTTGSYEQYF.

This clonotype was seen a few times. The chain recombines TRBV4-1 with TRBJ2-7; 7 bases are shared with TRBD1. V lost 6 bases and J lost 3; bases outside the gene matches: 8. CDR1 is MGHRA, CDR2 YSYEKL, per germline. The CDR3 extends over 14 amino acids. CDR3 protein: CASSLTGPGYEQYF. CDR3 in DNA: TGCGCCAGCAGTCTGACAGGGCCGGGCTACGAGCAGTACTTC.

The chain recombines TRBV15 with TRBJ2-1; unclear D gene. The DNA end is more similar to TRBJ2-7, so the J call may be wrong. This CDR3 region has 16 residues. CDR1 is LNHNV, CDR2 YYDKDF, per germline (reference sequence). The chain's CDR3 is CATSSEIAYSYNEQYF. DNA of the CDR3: TGTGCCACCAGCAGTGAAATAGCATACTCCTACAATGAGCAGTACTTC.

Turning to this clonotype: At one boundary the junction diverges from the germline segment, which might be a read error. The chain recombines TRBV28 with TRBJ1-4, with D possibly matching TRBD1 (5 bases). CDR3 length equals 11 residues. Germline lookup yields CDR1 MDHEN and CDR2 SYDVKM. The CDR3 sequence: CAGRVREKLFF. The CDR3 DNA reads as TGTGCCGGCAGGGTTCGCGAAAAACTGTTTTTT.

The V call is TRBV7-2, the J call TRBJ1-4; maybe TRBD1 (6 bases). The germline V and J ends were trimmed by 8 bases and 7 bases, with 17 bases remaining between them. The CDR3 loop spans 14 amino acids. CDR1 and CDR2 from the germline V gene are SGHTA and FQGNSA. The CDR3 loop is CASGIQGGSEKLFF. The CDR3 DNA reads TGTGCCAGCGGAATACAGGGTGGAAGTGAAAAACTGTTTTTT.

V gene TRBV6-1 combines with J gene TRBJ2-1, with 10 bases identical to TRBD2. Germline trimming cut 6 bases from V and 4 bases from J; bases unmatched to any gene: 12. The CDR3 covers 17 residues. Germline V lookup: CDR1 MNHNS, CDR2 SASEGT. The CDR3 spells CASSHTRTSGKYNEQFF. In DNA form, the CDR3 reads TGTGCCAGCAGCCATACCCGGACTAGCGGCAAATACAATGAGCAGTTCTTC.

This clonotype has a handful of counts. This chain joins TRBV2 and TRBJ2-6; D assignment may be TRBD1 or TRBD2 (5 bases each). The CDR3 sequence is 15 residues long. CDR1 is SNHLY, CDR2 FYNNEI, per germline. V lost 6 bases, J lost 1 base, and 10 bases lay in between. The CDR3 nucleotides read TGTGCCAGCAGGAGAGGGGTATCTGGGGCCAACGTCCTGACTTTC. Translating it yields CASRRGVSGANVLTF.

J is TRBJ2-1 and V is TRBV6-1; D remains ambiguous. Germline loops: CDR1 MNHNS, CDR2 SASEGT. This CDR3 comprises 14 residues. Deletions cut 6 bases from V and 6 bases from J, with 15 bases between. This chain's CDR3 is CASRNTWVGNEQFF. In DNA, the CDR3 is TGTGCCAGCAGGAACACATGGGTTGGCAATGAGCAGTTCTTC.

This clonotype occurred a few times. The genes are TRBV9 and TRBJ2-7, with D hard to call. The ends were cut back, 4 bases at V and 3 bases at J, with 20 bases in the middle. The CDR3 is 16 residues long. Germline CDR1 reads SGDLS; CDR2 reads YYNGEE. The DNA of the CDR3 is TGTGCCAGCAGCCCCTTCTTGACGCAATTTGGCTACGAGCAGTACTTC. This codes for CASSPFLTQFGYEQYF.

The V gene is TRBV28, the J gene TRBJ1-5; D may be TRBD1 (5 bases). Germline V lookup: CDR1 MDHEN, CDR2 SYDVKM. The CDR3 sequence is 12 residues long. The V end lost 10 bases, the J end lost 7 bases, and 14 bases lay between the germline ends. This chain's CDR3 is CANGGRGQPQHF. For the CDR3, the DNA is TGTGCCAACGGTGGGAGGGGCCAGCCCCAGCATTTT.

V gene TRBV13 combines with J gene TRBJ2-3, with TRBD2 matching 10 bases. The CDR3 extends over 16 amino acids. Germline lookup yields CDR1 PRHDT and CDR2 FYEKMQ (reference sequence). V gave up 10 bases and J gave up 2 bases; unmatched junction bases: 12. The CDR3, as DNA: TGTGCCACCTTAAAACCGGGACTAGCGTTCACAGATACGCAGTATTTT. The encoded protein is CATLKPGLAFTDTQYF.

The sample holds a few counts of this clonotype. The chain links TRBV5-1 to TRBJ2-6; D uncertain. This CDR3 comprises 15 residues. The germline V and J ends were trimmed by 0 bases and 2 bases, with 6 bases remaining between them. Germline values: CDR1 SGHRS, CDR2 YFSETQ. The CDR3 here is CASSLEIPGANVLTF. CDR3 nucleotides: TGCGCCAGCAGCTTGGAAATCCCTGGGGCCAACGTCCTGACTTTC.

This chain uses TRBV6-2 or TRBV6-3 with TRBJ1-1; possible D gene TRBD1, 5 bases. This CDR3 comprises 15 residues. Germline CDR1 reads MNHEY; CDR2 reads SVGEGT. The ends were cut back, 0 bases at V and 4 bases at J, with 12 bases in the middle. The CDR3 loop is CASSYSIGGGTEAFF. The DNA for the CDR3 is TGTGCCAGCAGTTACTCGATAGGTGGGGGCACTGAAGCTTTCTTT.

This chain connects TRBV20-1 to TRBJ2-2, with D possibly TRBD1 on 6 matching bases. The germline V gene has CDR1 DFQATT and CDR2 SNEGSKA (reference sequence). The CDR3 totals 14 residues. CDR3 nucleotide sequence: TGCAGCGCGGAGGCAGGGGAAGACACCGGGGAGCTGTTTTTT. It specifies CSAEAGEDTGELFF.

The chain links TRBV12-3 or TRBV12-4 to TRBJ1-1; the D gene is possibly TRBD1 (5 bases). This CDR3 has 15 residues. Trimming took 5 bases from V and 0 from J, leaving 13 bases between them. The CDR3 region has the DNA TGTGCCAGCAGTACTCGGGACGCCATGAACACTGAAGCTTTCTTT. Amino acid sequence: CASSTRDAMNTEAFF.

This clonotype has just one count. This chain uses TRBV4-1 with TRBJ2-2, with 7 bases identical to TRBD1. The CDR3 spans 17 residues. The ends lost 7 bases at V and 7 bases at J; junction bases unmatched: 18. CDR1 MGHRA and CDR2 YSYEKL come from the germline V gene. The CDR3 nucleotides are TGCGCCAGCACCCTTTACGACAGGGTGATTTCTAACGGGGAGCTGTTTTTT. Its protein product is CASTLYDRVISNGELFF.

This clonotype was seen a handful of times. CDR3 sequence: CASSFSGLVGKLFF. The CDR3 nucleotides are TGTGCCAGCAGTTTCTCGGGCCTCGTGGGGAAACTGTTTTTT. The chain combines TRBV27 with TRBJ1-4; no reliable D call. The CDR3 runs 14 residues. CDR1 and CDR2 from the germline V gene are MNHEY and SMNVEV (reference sequence). The V end was cut by 3 bases, the J end by 11 bases, with 16 bases between.